This TCR beta chain was recorded in a study of blood T cell repertoires in COVID-19. Study-level background: Italy, Spain and the United States were the sources of the convalescent and acute COVID-19 samples. PBMCs, B-cell-depleted T cells, or T cells provided the cDNA or gDNA that made up the material.

In the original analysis: Reference gene primer amplification gave nucleated cell count estimates. Using immunoSEQ multiplex PCR, the repertoire was profiled, and TCRdb retains in-frame clones only, with some absent. That table furnishes V, J and clone size, whereas the DNA furnished D and trimming. Of about 120,000 clones listed, around 79% are singletons. The CDR3 runs to 14 residues. Trimming left V 3 bases short and J 1 base short, with 9 bases between. Germline CDR1 LNHDA, CDR2 SQIVND (reference sequence). The receptor was isolated from a man between 65 and 85 years old with acute or convalescent COVID-19. The chain recombines TRBV19 with TRBJ2-5, with unresolved D. The source material was peripheral blood. CDR3 in DNA: TGTGCCAGTAGTATCGCTACCCTCCAAGAGACCCAGTACTTC. As protein: CASSIATLQETQYF.